This T cell receptor (beta chain) was profiled in a study of regulatory T cells in long-lasting Graves disease. Germline assignment: CDR1 SGHNT and CDR2 YYREEE (reference sequence). This CDR3 region has 16 residues. V lost 2 bases and J lost 3, with 14 bases in between. This clonotype has ten or more counts. Stated time point: newly diagnosed GD, antithyroid drugs for less than 3 months. Construction of the TCR library relied on RNA isolated from PBMCs. Assembly of TCR beta libraries relied on iRepertoire HTBI primers together with Arm-PCR of CDR3 regions. TCRdb re-analysed the multiplex PCR reads in MiXCR, keeping a single row per CDR3 protein. The data hold about 370,000 distinct CDR3 sequences, with about 14% observed a single time.

J is TRBJ1-4 and V is TRBV5-4; D not resolved. The input for sequencing was peripheral blood mononuclear cells (PBMCs), taken at new diagnosis, from a patient treated with antithyroid drugs. This TCR derives from a female donor with Graves disease. The CDR3 DNA sequence: TGTGCCAGCAGCTTACAAGACTCGACGGCTAATGAAAAACTGTTTTTT. This translates into CASSLQDSTANEKLFF.